These 20 T cell receptor beta chains were sequenced from one sample in a study of blood T cells in healthy people across ages. Combining a sample-barcoded 5' primer with a J-beta primer mix, a second PCR ran for roughly 6 to 12 cycles. MiXCR was run by TCRdb on the 5' RACE reads, yielding one entry per CDR3 protein. The sample includes around 1.5 million distinct CDR3 sequences, about 43% seen only once; the top ten take 7.9%. The sequenced material came from blood. These receptors came from a woman between 18 and 29 years old in good health.

The V call is TRBV29-1, the J call TRBJ1-1; TRBD1 matches at 8 bases. The CDR3 extends over 16 amino acids. Germline CDR1 is SQVTM and CDR2 is ANQGSEA. Trimming took 5 bases from V and 3 from J; bases not matched to a gene: 14. The CDR3 DNA is TGCAGCGTTCCGAGCCCGGCAGGGGGCGCGGACACTGAAGCTTTCTTT. Translated, it gives CSVPSPAGGADTEAFF.

This clonotype appeared a few times. J is TRBJ2-5 and V is TRBV29-1; D uncertain. TRBJ2-7 explains the end of the DNA better; the J call may be wrong. In germline, CDR1 is SQVTM, CDR2 ANQGSEA. The CDR3 has 15 residues. The CDR3 region has the DNA TGCAGCGTTGAAGATCGGTCGCTACCGCTTGGCGAGCAGTACTTC. It encodes CSVEDRSLPLGEQYF.

This clonotype was seen only a few times. This chain connects TRBV30 to TRBJ1-4; 8 positions match TRBD1. The CDR3 covers 14 residues. V was clipped by 5 bases and J by 8 bases; unmatched bases: 10. Germline assignment: CDR1 GTSNPN and CDR2 SVGIG (reference sequence). The CDR3 reads CAWGSGQGIEKLFF. The CDR3 nucleotides are TGTGCCTGGGGGTCCGGACAGGGAATCGAAAAACTGTTTTTT.

The chain employs TRBV4-2 and TRBJ2-4; TRBD2 agrees at 11 bases. The tail of the sequence fits TRBJ2-7 better, so the J call may be wrong. In germline, CDR1 is LGHNA, CDR2 YNFKEQ. The CDR3 sequence is 16 residues long. CDR3 sequence (DNA): TGTGCCAGCAGCCAAGTTCTCGGGACTAGCGGAGACGAGCAGTACTTC. Its translation: CASSQVLGTSGDEQYF.

In this sample, this clonotype turned up a few times. As DNA, the CDR3 is TGTGCCAGCAGCCCTAGGACTAGCGGGAGGGGAGATACGCAGTATTTT. This translates into CASSPRTSGRGDTQYF. The genes are TRBV27 and TRBJ2-3; TRBD2 matches at 15 bases. There are 16 residues in the CDR3. Germline-derived CDR1 and CDR2 are MNHEY and SMNVEV (reference sequence). Losses at the gene ends were 6 bases for V and 5 bases for J; bases not matched to a gene: 6.

This clonotype turned up a few times. The chain has TRBV7-9 and TRBJ2-1; TRBD2 aligns across 8 bases. Germline V lookup: CDR1 SEHNR, CDR2 FQNEAQ (reference sequence). Trimming at V came to 4 bases and at J to 10 bases, leaving 6 bases not matched to a gene. The CDR3 extends over 13 amino acids. For the CDR3, the DNA is TGTGCCAGCAGCTCCCCGACTAGCGTAGAGCAGTTCTTC. As protein: CASSSPTSVEQFF.

The CDR3 DNA follows: TGCGCCAGCAGCCAAGACCAAGGGAGCTACGAGCAGTACTTC. Translation: CASSQDQGSYEQYF. The rearrangement joins TRBV4-1 to TRBJ2-7; a weak D match, TRBD2 (5 bases). The CDR3 loop spans 14 amino acids. The V gene lost 0 bases and the J gene lost 3 bases, with 9 bases spanning the gap. From germline, CDR1 is MGHRA and CDR2 YSYEKL.

V gene TRBV28 combines with J gene TRBJ2-5, with 7 positions matching TRBD1. This CDR3 has 15 amino acids. V was clipped by 5 bases and J by 0 bases; unmatched bases: 6. Germline CDR1 reads MDHEN; CDR2 reads SYDVKM. CDR3 amino acids: CASSETGSNQETQYF. The CDR3, as DNA: TGTGCCAGCAGTGAGACAGGGTCCAACCAAGAGACCCAGTACTTC.

The V call is TRBV12-3 or TRBV12-4, the J call TRBJ1-4; 7 bases are a match to TRBD1. The CDR3 is made up of 16 amino acids. J gave up 5 bases and V 5 bases, and 11 bases lay outside the gene matches. The CDR3 region has the DNA TGTGCCAGCAGTCCGCTAAGGACAGGTAGCAATGAAAAACTGTTTTTT. It encodes CASSPLRTGSNEKLFF.

The chain is built from TRBV6-2 or TRBV6-3 and TRBJ1-5, with D unresolved. The V and J ends lost 7 bases and 0 bases respectively, with 7 bases between them. CDR1 and CDR2 from the germline V gene are MNHEY and SVGEGT. This CDR3 is built from 13 residues. In DNA, the CDR3 is TGTGCCAGCAAGGAGAATAGCAATCAGCCCCAGCATTTT. It is translated as CASKENSNQPQHF.

This chain uses TRBV2 with TRBJ2-7; D call uncertain. Germline CDR1 and CDR2: SNHLY and FYNNEI. V was pared by 6 bases and J by 0 bases, with 12 bases between. The CDR3 is 14 residues long. CDR3 in DNA: TGTGCCAGCAGGTTGGGTGGCAGCTCCTACGAGCAGTACTTC. It yields the protein CASRLGGSSYEQYF.

With regard to this clonotype: A much larger clone sits a single nucleotide away, making a read error possible. The chain recombines TRBV4-1 with TRBJ2-5; possible D gene TRBD2, 5 bases. The CDR3 covers 15 residues. Trimming took off 4 bases at V and 11 bases at J, with 23 bases between the two ends. Germline V gene lookup returns CDR1 MGHRA and CDR2 YSYEKL. The DNA for the CDR3 is TGCGCCAGCAGCCGAACTAGGGATAGATACAATGAGCAGTACTTC. The encoded protein is CASSRTRDRYNEQYF.

This chain uses TRBV4-1 with TRBJ1-5; D unclear. CDR1 MGHRA and CDR2 YSYEKL come from the germline V gene. Trimming removed 0 bases from V and 4 bases from J, with 10 bases in between. CDR3 length: 15 amino acids. For the CDR3, the DNA is TGCGCCAGCAGCCAAGAGAAAACAGAGAATCAGCCCCAGCATTTT. As protein: CASSQEKTENQPQHF.

The chain employs TRBV6-1 and TRBJ2-5, with 10 bases fitting TRBD2. Germline CDR1 is MNHNS and CDR2 is SASEGT. The CDR3 consists of 18 residues. The J segment lost 2 bases and the V segment lost 3 bases, leaving 12 bases of the junction unmatched. CDR3 DNA sequence: TGTGCCAGCAGTGATCGGGGACCCGCTAGCGGGGGTCAAGAGACCCAGTACTTC. It yields the protein CASSDRGPASGGQETQYF.

This clonotype was detected only a few times. This chain links TRBV20-1 with TRBJ2-5; D might be TRBD1 or TRBD2, each matching 5 bases. Per germline, CDR1 DFQATT and CDR2 SNEGSKA (reference sequence). This CDR3 region has 14 residues. The CDR3 reads CSPEGIRLNETQYF. In nucleotides, the CDR3 is TGCAGCCCCGAGGGGATCCGGTTGAATGAGACCCAGTACTTC.

This clonotype has just a few counts. The chain links TRBV5-1 to TRBJ2-3; no clear D. Germline values: CDR1 SGHRS, CDR2 YFSETQ. The CDR3 spans 14 residues. Trimming stripped 4 bases from V and 4 bases from J, with 13 bases between. In DNA, the CDR3 is TGCGCCAGCAGCCACCCGGCGGAAGCAGATACGCAGTATTTT. Translated: CASSHPAEADTQYF.

Details on this clonotype: With a much larger clone just one base away, this may be a read error. V gene TRBV12-3 or TRBV12-4 combines with J gene TRBJ2-5; TRBD1 or TRBD2 may be the D gene (6 bases each). The V end was cut by 5 bases, the J end by 11 bases, with 24 bases between. The CDR3 extends over 15 amino acids. The CDR3 is CASSPLGGRNNEQYF. DNA of the CDR3: TGTGCCAGCAGTCCACTAGGGGGGCGCAACAATGAGCAGTACTTC.

The genes are TRBV27 and TRBJ2-7, with D perhaps given as TRBD1 or TRBD2 (5 bases each). V dropped 5 bases and J dropped 3 bases, with 20 bases sitting between them. This CDR3 has 16 amino acids. Germline assignment: CDR1 MNHEY and CDR2 SMNVEV (reference sequence). The CDR3 nucleotides are TGTGCCAGCAGTCCCGGGACCTTAGTTTTCCACTACGAGCAGTACTTC. As protein: CASSPGTLVFHYEQYF.

The chain carries TRBV6-5 and TRBJ2-1, with D tentatively TRBD1 or TRBD2 (5 bases each). Trimming took off 7 bases at V and 9 bases at J, with 10 bases between the two ends. In germline, CDR1 is MNHEY, CDR2 SVGAGI. The CDR3 loop spans 11 amino acids. CDR3 nucleotide sequence: TGTGCCAGCAACTCCGGGACTGAGCAGTTCTTC. It translates to CASNSGTEQFF.

Concerning this clonotype: Compared with germline, one end of the junction differs, possibly owing to a read error. The chain recombines TRBV20-1 with TRBJ2-1; TRBD2 aligns across 8 bases. The V gene's germline CDR1 is DFQATT and CDR2 SNEGSKA (reference sequence). CDR3 length: 14 amino acids. The DNA of the CDR3 is TGCAGCGCTAGAGATCCGCGGGAGGTCTATGAGCAGTTCTTC. Residues: CSARDPREVYEQFF.